The next 29 T cell receptor beta chains were all read from a single sample in a study of T cell responses to AZD1222 COVID-19 vaccine. Data came from immunoSEQ multiplex PCR; TCRdb stores just in-frame clones and leaves some out. The sample shows about 150,000 clones, approximately 90% of them seen only once. Source: peripheral blood, taken 28 days after the second AZD1222 dose. The source is an adult who received the AZD1222 COVID-19 vaccine.

The rearrangement joins TRBV6-5 to TRBJ1-1, with 7 bases lining up with TRBD1. V trimming: 6 bases; J trimming: 5 bases; junction bases outside the gene matches: 3. CDR3 size: 12 residues. CDR1 and CDR2 (germline): MNHEY, SVGAGI. For the CDR3, the DNA is TGTGCCAGCAGGCAGGGGGGAACTGAAGCTTTCTTT. Translating it yields CASRQGGTEAFF.

The chain combines TRBV4-3 with TRBJ2-7, with 10 bases that match TRBD2. Per the germline V gene, CDR1 is LGHNA and CDR2 is YSLEER. The length of the CDR3 is 17 residues. The V gene end was trimmed by 1 base and the J gene end by 2 bases; junction bases not matched to a gene: 8. CDR3 sequence reads: CASSQALRTSGTYEQYF. For the CDR3, the DNA is TGCGCCAGCAGCCAAGCCCTGCGGACTAGCGGTACCTACGAGCAGTACTTC.

This chain uses TRBV10-2 with TRBJ2-2, with TRBD1 matching over 9 bases. After removal of 3 bases from V and 6 bases from J, the junction contained 2 bases not matched to a gene. This CDR3 is built from 14 residues. Germline CDR1 and CDR2: WSHSY and SAAADI. The CDR3 reads CASSERTGAGELFF. DNA for the CDR3: TGCGCCAGCAGTGAACGGACAGGGGCCGGGGAGCTGTTTTTT.

This clone has more than one count but fewer than ten. The chain employs TRBV6-2 or TRBV6-3 and TRBJ2-5, with no clear D. Germline V CDR1 and CDR2: MNHEY, SVGEGT. The V and J ends lost 2 bases and 5 bases respectively, with 3 bases between them. The length of the CDR3 is 11 residues. CDR3 residues: CASSYGETQYF. The CDR3 DNA follows: TGTGCCAGCAGTTACGGGGAGACCCAGTACTTC.

J is TRBJ2-3 and V is TRBV27, with D tentatively TRBD1 (5 bases). CDR1 is MNHEY, CDR2 SMNVEV, per germline (reference sequence). Trimming took off 8 bases at V and 0 bases at J, with 18 bases between the two ends. The CDR3 consists of 16 residues. CDR3 protein: CASSWTHFSSTDTQYF. CDR3 nucleotides: TGTGCCAGCTCCTGGACACATTTTTCTAGCACAGATACGCAGTATTTT.

This clone appeared once. The V gene is TRBV7-2, the J gene TRBJ2-5; 7 nucleotides match TRBD2. V was clipped by 1 base and J by 7 bases; unmatched bases: 6. CDR3 length equals 14 residues. From germline, CDR1 is SGHTA and CDR2 FQGNSA. CDR3 sequence: CASSLVGSGGTQYF. In DNA form, the CDR3 reads TGTGCCAGCAGCTTAGTAGGGTCGGGAGGGACCCAGTACTTC.

The V and J genes are TRBV21-1 and TRBJ1-4; TRBD1 is the table's D call and was not checked against the DNA. TRBV21-1 is deemed a pseudogene. The CDR3 extends over 13 amino acids. The CDR3 protein is CASSNDSREKLFF. CDR3 DNA: TGTGCCAGCAGCAATGACAGTCGGGAAAAACTGTTTTTT.

CDR3 sequence reads: CASSQSRGASDTQYF. The CDR3 DNA reads as TGTGCCAGCAGCCAAAGTCGGGGGGCCTCAGATACGCAGTATTTT. The chain carries TRBV7-2 and TRBJ2-3; maybe TRBD2 (7 bases). The length of the CDR3 is 15 residues. In germline, CDR1 is SGHTA, CDR2 FQGNSA. V lost 5 bases and J lost 4, with 16 bases in between.

The chain carries TRBV6-6 and TRBJ1-1; D perhaps matches TRBD1 (5 bases). Trimming shortened V by 0 bases and J by 1 base, and 9 bases separated the two germline ends. Germline V gene data show CDR1 as MNHNY and CDR2 as SVGAGI (reference sequence). This CDR3 is 15 amino acids long. The CDR3 sequence: CASSYSRQRNTEAFF. As DNA, the CDR3 is TGTGCCAGCAGTTACTCGAGACAGAGGAACACTGAAGCTTTCTTT.

The chain recombines TRBV7-9 with TRBJ1-3, with D possibly matching TRBD1 (5 bases). CDR3 size: 16 residues. The germline V gene has CDR1 SEHNR and CDR2 FQNEAQ (reference sequence). The ends were cut back, 3 bases at V and 2 bases at J, with 14 bases in the middle. CDR3 sequence: CASSFEGWGPGNTIYF. CDR3 DNA sequence: TGTGCCAGCAGCTTTGAGGGGTGGGGTCCTGGAAACACCATATATTTT. Supplemented by reference TRBV7-9 and TRBJ1-3, the full variable domain reads DTGVSQNPRHKITKRGQNVTFRCDPISEHNRLYWYRQTLGQGPEFLTYFQNEAQLEKSRLLSDRFSAERPKGSFSTLEIQRTEQGDSAMYLCASSFEGWGPGNTIYFGEGSWLTVV.

This chain uses TRBV25-1 with TRBJ2-1; D gene unclear. This CDR3 spans 13 amino acids. Trimming left V 4 bases short and J 6 bases short, with 10 bases between. Germline CDR1 is MGHDK and CDR2 is SYGVNS. CDR3 loop: CASSGPVFNEQFF. CDR3 DNA: TGTGCCAGCAGTGGGCCGGTTTTCAATGAGCAGTTCTTC. The full variable domain, its missing parts supplied by reference TRBV25-1 and TRBJ2-1, is EADIYQTPRYLVIGTGKKITLECSQTMGHDKMYWYQQDPGMELHLIHYSYGVNSTEKGDLSSESTVSRIRTEHFPLTLESARPSHTSQYLCASSGPVFNEQFFGPGTRLTVL.

The chain recombines TRBV25-1 with TRBJ2-6; the D gene is possibly TRBD2 (6 bases). Germline CDR1 reads MGHDK; CDR2 reads SYGVNS. The CDR3 runs 17 residues. Trimming pared 2 bases from V and 0 bases from J, leaving 11 bases between. The CDR3 region is CASSEMGTSSGANVLTF. The CDR3 DNA reads as TGTGCCAGCAGTGAAATGGGGACTTCCTCTGGGGCCAACGTCCTGACTTTC.

The chain is built from TRBV7-3 and TRBJ2-5, with 15 bases identical to TRBD2. V lost 5 bases and J lost 5; bases outside the gene matches: 9. From germline, CDR1 is SGHTA and CDR2 FQGTGA. This CDR3 has 17 residues. The CDR3 sequence: CASSPGLAGGPGETQYF. As DNA, the CDR3 is TGTGCCAGCAGCCCAGGACTAGCGGGAGGGCCGGGCGAGACCCAGTACTTC.

The chain recombines TRBV7-9 with TRBJ1-3; D is unclear. The V gene lost 6 bases and the J gene lost 6 bases, with 6 bases spanning the gap. The CDR3 loop spans 11 amino acids. The germline CDR1 and CDR2 sequences are SEHNR and FQNEAQ (reference sequence). In DNA form, the CDR3 reads TGTGCCAGCAGTTTCTCAAACACCATATATTTT. Residues: CASSFSNTIYF.

The chain couples TRBV11-1 to TRBJ1-2; TRBD1 is a possible D gene (6 bases). The CDR3 contains 13 residues. Between the trimmed V and J ends, which lost 5 bases and 8 bases, there was a span of 15 bases. The germline V gene encodes CDR1 SGHAT and CDR2 FQDESV (reference sequence). CDR3 region: CASSQDRDNGYTF. In DNA, the CDR3 is TGTGCCAGCAGCCAGGACCGGGACAACGGCTACACCTTC.

The chain has TRBV6-5 and TRBJ1-1; D may be TRBD1 (5 bases). The CDR3 consists of 14 residues. Germline V lookup: CDR1 MNHEY, CDR2 SVGAGI. Trimming shortened V by 2 bases and J by 5 bases, and 12 bases separated the two germline ends. The CDR3 DNA reads TGTGCCAGCAGTTACGGGACGCAAGGGACTGAAGCTTTCTTT. Translation: CASSYGTQGTEAFF.

The V and J genes are TRBV15 and TRBJ1-1, with D uncertain. The V end lost 5 bases, the J end lost 7 bases, and 11 bases lay between the germline ends. Germline CDR1 is LNHNV and CDR2 is YYDKDF (reference sequence). This CDR3 is built from 12 residues. CDR3 protein: CATSSRQVEAFF. DNA of the CDR3: TGTGCCACCAGCTCTCGACAAGTTGAAGCTTTCTTT.

The chain uses TRBV2 and TRBJ2-7; a possible D gene is TRBD1 (6 bases). This CDR3 has 15 residues. Trimming cost V 1 base and J 3 bases, with 13 bases left between them. Looked up from germline, CDR1 is SNHLY and CDR2 is FYNNEI. As DNA, the CDR3 is TGTGCCAGCAGTGAAGGCCCGGGACACCGCTACGAGCAGTACTTC. Translation gives CASSEGPGHRYEQYF.

V usage is TRBV9 and J usage is TRBJ2-7; D unresolved. CDR1 and CDR2 (germline): SGDLS, YYNGEE. Deletions cut 4 bases from V and 5 bases from J, with 19 bases between. CDR3 length: 15 amino acids. The CDR3 here is CASSSRSARLDEQYF. CDR3 coding DNA: TGTGCCAGCAGCTCCCGTTCCGCCCGTCTCGACGAGCAGTACTTC.

The V and J genes are TRBV7-9 and TRBJ1-1; no definite D call. This CDR3 contains 13 residues. CDR1 and CDR2 (germline): SEHNR, FQNEAQ (reference sequence). Deletions cut 3 bases from V and 1 base from J, with 6 bases between. The CDR3 is CASSFGGNTEAFF. CDR3 coding DNA: TGTGCCAGCAGCTTCGGCGGGAACACTGAAGCTTTCTTT.

The V and J genes are TRBV7-6 and TRBJ2-3; D ambiguous. Germline V gene sequence: CDR1 SGHVS, CDR2 FNYEAQ. Trimming took 3 bases from V and 3 from J, leaving 13 bases between them. This CDR3 is 15 amino acids long. CDR3: CASSLPSISTDTQYF. The CDR3 bases are TGTGCCAGCAGCTTGCCCAGTATTAGTACAGATACGCAGTATTTT.

This chain uses TRBV19 with TRBJ1-4, with 9 bases matching TRBD1. The V gene end was trimmed by 3 bases and the J gene end by 10 bases; junction bases not matched to a gene: 6. Germline CDR1 LNHDA, CDR2 SQIVND (reference sequence). The CDR3 length is 14 residues. The CDR3 nucleotides are TGTGCCAGTAGTATGACAGGGGGATTTGGAAAACTGTTTTTT. Its translation is CASSMTGGFGKLFF.

J is TRBJ1-2 and V is TRBV7-9; D is undetermined. The germline CDR1 and CDR2 sequences are SEHNR and FQNEAQ (reference sequence). V lost 1 base and J lost 8, with 11 bases in between. This CDR3 has 13 residues. CDR3 in DNA: TGTGCCAGCAGCTTAGACGGCCTCGCCGGCTACACCTTC. It specifies CASSLDGLAGYTF.

This sequence joins TRBV9 and TRBJ2-2, with TRBD1 as a possible D gene (5 bases). Germline values: CDR1 SGDLS, CDR2 YYNGEE. The V and J ends lost 0 bases and 7 bases respectively, with 22 bases between them. The CDR3 runs to 18 residues. CDR3 in amino acids: CASSVARWGAYNIGELFF. CDR3 DNA sequence: TGTGCCAGCAGCGTAGCTCGGTGGGGCGCCTATAATATCGGGGAGCTGTTTTTT.

The rearrangement links TRBV6-2 or TRBV6-3 to TRBJ1-1; D gene uncertain. Germline V lookup: CDR1 MNHEY, CDR2 SVGEGT. The CDR3 is 12 residues long. Between the trimmed V and J ends, which lost 6 bases and 3 bases, there was a span of 8 bases. CDR3 coding DNA: TGTGCCAGCAGCACAGTGTACACTGAAGCTTTCTTT. Its protein product is CASSTVYTEAFF.

The chain employs TRBV6-5 and TRBJ1-1, with 9 bases identical to TRBD1. Losses at the gene ends were 4 bases for V and 8 bases for J; bases not matched to a gene: 8. The CDR3 has 14 amino acids. The V gene's germline CDR1 is MNHEY and CDR2 SVGAGI. CDR3 in DNA: TGTGCCAGCAGTTCCAAAACAGGGGGCCAAGAAGCTTTCTTT. This encodes CASSSKTGGQEAFF.

This rearrangement joins TRBV21-1 to TRBJ2-5. TRBV21-1 is a pseudogene segment. The CDR3 has 15 residues. CDR3 sequence (DNA): TGTGCCAGCAGCAAAGTAGCAAAAGGGGGGGAGACCCAGTACTTC. Its translation: CASSKVAKGGETQYF.

V gene TRBV11-2 combines with J gene TRBJ2-7; TRBD2 agrees at 8 bases. The germline CDR1 and CDR2 sequences are SGHAT and FQNNGV. V lost 3 bases, J lost 1 base, and 5 bases stayed unmatched. This CDR3 contains 15 residues. The CDR3 protein is CASSLGLVGSYEQYF. The CDR3 coding sequence is TGTGCCAGCAGCTTGGGACTAGTAGGTTCCTACGAGCAGTACTTC. Full variable domain (rest looked up from reference TRBV11-2 and TRBJ2-7): EAGVAQSPRYKIIEKRQSVAFWCNPISGHATLYWYQQILGQGPKLLIQFQNNGVVDDSQLPKDRFSAERLKGVDSTLKIQPAKLEDSAVYLCASSLGLVGSYEQYFGPGTRLTVT.

The chain carries TRBV19 and TRBJ1-4; 12 nucleotides align to TRBD1. J was trimmed by 8 bases and V by 10 bases; bases with no gene match: 11. CDR3 length equals 15 residues. Germline values: CDR1 LNHDA, CDR2 SQIVND (reference sequence). For the CDR3, the DNA is TGTGCCACCAGCGCAGGGACAGGGGGCCAGGAAAAACTGTTTTTT. This encodes CATSAGTGGQEKLFF.